The 26 T cell receptor beta chains given below trace back to one sample, sequenced in a study of blood T cell repertoires in COVID-19 (dated by TCRdb to the early 2020s). The library was built by means of the immunoSEQ multiplex PCR assay. TCRdb carries this immuneACCESS record with in-frame sequences only. Its versions omit some clonotypes, under half of them owing to an unresolved V gene in the studies checked, with the rest unexplained. The sample table lists approximately 84,000 clones, roughly 79% of them with a count of one. 15% to 20% of the sample rests with the top ten. Sequencing input: peripheral blood. The receptor source for this set is a human donor in a cohort sampled during active COVID-19.

The rearrangement uses TRBV3-1 (or the pseudogene TRBV3-2) and TRBJ2-7; possible D gene TRBD1, 5 bases. The CDR3 consists of 13 residues. Germline assignment: CDR1 LGHDT and CDR2 YNNKEL (reference sequence). V dropped 7 bases and J dropped 7 bases, with 17 bases sitting between them. The CDR3 region has the DNA TGTGCCAGCACTTTCTGGGGCTCTCGGGAGCAGTACTTC. This gives the protein CASTFWGSREQYF.

The chain recombines TRBV28 with TRBJ1-1; 7 positions match TRBD1. This CDR3 is 17 amino acids long. V was clipped by 10 bases and J by 5 bases; unmatched bases: 22. Germline loops: CDR1 MDHEN, CDR2 SYDVKM. The CDR3 DNA reads as TGTGCCATCGGCGGGCAAGGAAAGGGGGCCTTTATGACTGAAGCTTTCTTT. Translation gives CAIGGQGKGAFMTEAFF.

V gene TRBV12-5 combines with J gene TRBJ2-3; maybe TRBD2 (5 bases). The CDR3 length is 14 residues. Trimming pared 1 base from V and 4 bases from J, leaving 9 bases between. Germline V lookup: CDR1 LGHNT, CDR2 FRNRAP. DNA of the CDR3: TGTGCTAGTGGTTTGGGAGGGCTGCCAGATACGCAGTATTTT. Translating gives CASGLGGLPDTQYF.

The CDR3 nucleotides are TGCGCCAGCAGCTTGATCGCTAGCGGGGGCGCCGGAGAGACCCAGTACTTC. It translates to CASSLIASGGAGETQYF. This sequence joins TRBV5-1 and TRBJ2-5; 10 bases match TRBD2. J gave up 4 bases and V 1 base, and 10 bases lay outside the gene matches. The CDR3 runs to 17 residues. CDR1 is SGHRS and CDR2 is YFSETQ in the germline V gene.

V usage is TRBV14 and J usage is TRBJ1-1; tentatively, D is TRBD1 (6 bases). The CDR3 extends over 16 amino acids. V lost 3 bases, J lost 4 bases, and 18 bases lay in between. CDR1 is SGHDN, CDR2 FVKESK, per germline. Here the CDR3 reads CASSHTLGQGRTEAFF. Written as DNA, the CDR3 is TGTGCCAGCAGCCACACCCTAGGCCAGGGGCGCACTGAAGCTTTCTTT.

V gene TRBV5-1 combines with J gene TRBJ2-7; D is unresolved. There are 14 residues in the CDR3. Trimming took 2 bases from V and 2 from J, leaving 11 bases between them. From germline, CDR1 is SGHRS and CDR2 YFSETQ. In DNA, the CDR3 is TGCGCCAGCAGCTTCAATTCAGATACCTACGAGCAGTACTTC. It specifies CASSFNSDTYEQYF.

The chain uses TRBV11-3 and TRBJ2-1, with 7 nucleotides matching TRBD2. The CDR3 contains 15 residues. Germline loops: CDR1 SGHNT, CDR2 YENEEA. V dropped 5 bases and J dropped 2; count of bases not matched to a gene: 6. CDR3 nucleotides: TGTGCCAGCAGCGCGGGGACTACCCCCTACAATGAGCAGTTCTTC. Its protein product is CASSAGTTPYNEQFF.

This rearrangement joins TRBV5-4 to TRBJ1-6; D not resolved. Trimming pared 2 bases from V and 6 bases from J, leaving 15 bases between. Germline V gives CDR1 SGHNT, CDR2 YYREEE (reference sequence). This CDR3 region has 16 residues. The CDR3 sequence: CASSFAQRSFNSPLHF. The CDR3 DNA follows: TGTGCCAGCAGCTTCGCACAGAGATCGTTTAATTCACCCCTCCACTTT.

The chain links TRBV9 to TRBJ1-4; TRBD1 matches at 11 bases. Per germline, CDR1 SGDLS and CDR2 YYNGEE. V lost 0 bases, J lost 8 bases, and 9 bases stayed unmatched. CDR3 length: 17 amino acids. CDR3 coding DNA: TGTGCCAGCAGCGTAGGTCCGGGACAGGGGGGTAGCGAAAAACTGTTTTTT. Translation gives CASSVGPGQGGSEKLFF.

The count of this clone is one. This chain links TRBV7-3 with TRBJ2-1, with 7 bases fitting TRBD1. Germline V gene lookup returns CDR1 SGHTA and CDR2 FQGTGA. This CDR3 comprises 15 residues. V lost 2 bases, J lost 4 bases, and 5 bases stayed unmatched. The CDR3 region is CASSLGQEIYNEQFF. The CDR3 nucleotides read TGTGCCAGCAGCTTAGGACAGGAAATATACAATGAGCAGTTCTTC.

V and J are TRBV12-3 or TRBV12-4 and TRBJ2-7; weak D call: TRBD2 (6 bases). V was clipped by 6 bases and J by 5 bases, with 14 bases between them. The CDR3 covers 13 residues. The CDR3 here is CASRPTRGHEQYF. DNA for the CDR3: TGTGCCAGCAGACCGACTAGAGGCCACGAGCAGTACTTC.

The count of this clone is one. CDR3 in DNA: TGTGCCAGCAGTTTAGATTTATCCGGGAACGAGCAGTACTTC. This translates into CASSLDLSGNEQYF. The rearrangement links TRBV27 to TRBJ2-7; TRBD2 might be the D (5 bases). Germline V lookup: CDR1 MNHEY, CDR2 SMNVEV (reference sequence). Between the trimmed V and J ends, which lost 2 bases and 5 bases, there was a span of 13 bases. The CDR3 sequence is 14 residues long.

This clone came up once. The J gene is TRBJ2-4, the V gene TRBV18, with D possibly TRBD1 on 6 matching bases. CDR3 length: 13 residues. CDR1 is KGHSH and CDR2 is LQKENI in the germline V gene. V was shortened by 3 bases and J by 9 bases, with 12 bases between the two germline ends. CDR3 sequence: CASSPNKGGIQYF. CDR3 DNA sequence: TGTGCCAGCTCACCGAATAAAGGGGGCATTCAGTACTTC.

This clone was recorded only once. The V gene is TRBV11-2, the J gene TRBJ2-7; 12 bases align to TRBD2. Germline CDR1 SGHAT, CDR2 FQNNGV. The CDR3 runs 15 residues. After removal of 3 bases from V and 4 bases from J, the junction contained 4 bases not matched to a gene. The chain's CDR3 is CASSLTSGGLYEQYF. The CDR3 DNA reads as TGTGCCAGCAGCTTGACTAGCGGGGGTCTTTACGAGCAGTACTTC.

This chain joins TRBV4-1 and TRBJ1-2; TRBD1 matches at 7 bases. CDR3 size: 14 residues. The V gene end was trimmed by 5 bases and the J gene end by 2 bases; junction bases not matched to a gene: 5. Germline V gene lookup returns CDR1 MGHRA and CDR2 YSYEKL. The chain's CDR3 is CASSKSQGNYGYTF. CDR3 DNA: TGCGCCAGCAGCAAATCACAGGGGAACTATGGCTACACCTTC.

This chain joins TRBV18 and TRBJ2-1, with 10 bases aligning to TRBD2. Germline V gene sequence: CDR1 KGHSH, CDR2 LQKENI. The J segment lost 4 bases and the V segment lost 1 base, leaving 13 bases of the junction unmatched. The CDR3 extends over 19 amino acids. The CDR3 spells CASSPRAGRAGGIYNEQFF. The CDR3 DNA is TGTGCCAGCTCACCACGAGCAGGGAGAGCGGGAGGGATATACAATGAGCAGTTCTTC.

The chain joins TRBV7-9 to TRBJ2-7; 8 nucleotides align to TRBD2. The CDR3 contains 13 residues. In germline, CDR1 is SEHNR, CDR2 FQNEAQ (reference sequence). V shed 4 bases and J 6 bases; nucleotides not matched to a gene: 5. Here the CDR3 DNA reads TGTGCCAGCAGCTCAGAGGCGGGGGGCGAGCAGTACTTC. It encodes CASSSEAGGEQYF.

Turning to this clone: Other DNA variants within this sample encode the same CDR3. J is TRBJ1-1 and V is TRBV5-1; D is unclear. The CDR3 consists of 14 residues. Germline assignment: CDR1 SGHRS and CDR2 YFSETQ. V lost 0 bases and J 1 base, leaving 7 bases between the germline ends. The CDR3 loop reads CASSLDSGNTEAFF. Here the CDR3 DNA reads TGCGCCAGCAGCTTGGATTCCGGGAACACTGAAGCTTTCTTT. The complete variable domain, with remaining parts taken from reference TRBV5-1 and TRBJ1-1, reads KAGVTQTPRYLIKTRGQQVTLSCSPISGHRSVSWYQQTPGQGLQFLFEYFSETQRNKGNFPGRFSGRQFSNSRSEMNVSTLELGDSALYLCASSLDSGNTEAFFGQGTRLTVV.

The chain carries TRBV5-6 and TRBJ1-1; D gene ambiguous. The germline V gene has CDR1 SGHDT and CDR2 YYEEEE. The CDR3 has 14 residues. V dropped 0 bases and J dropped 1 base, with 7 bases sitting between them. The CDR3 region is CASSLDSSNTEAFF. DNA of the CDR3: TGTGCCAGCAGCTTGGACAGCTCGAACACTGAAGCTTTCTTT.

This chain links TRBV28 with TRBJ1-5; D might be TRBD1 (5 bases). The V end was cut by 4 bases, the J end by 6 bases, with 16 bases between. Per germline, CDR1 MDHEN and CDR2 SYDVKM. This CDR3 is 15 amino acids long. In nucleotides, the CDR3 is TGTGCCAGCAGTTCGGGGGGGGGTCTGGTTCAGCCCCAGCATTTT. This codes for CASSSGGGLVQPQHF. The variable domain in full, completed from reference TRBV28 and TRBJ1-5, reads DVKVTQSSRYLVKRTGEKVFLECVQDMDHENMFWYRQDPGLGLRLIYFSYDVKMKEKGDIPEGYSVSREKKERFSLILESASTNQTSMYLCASSSGGGLVQPQHFGDGTRLSIL.

The chain joins TRBV3-1 (or the pseudogene TRBV3-2) to TRBJ2-2; 14 positions agree with TRBD2. The germline gives CDR1 LGHDT, CDR2 YNNKEL (reference sequence). Trimming cost V 5 bases and J 4 bases; bases outside gene matches: 9. The CDR3 is made up of 18 amino acids. The chain's CDR3 is CASSATSGRALGTGELFF. For the CDR3, the DNA is TGTGCCAGCAGCGCGACTAGCGGGAGGGCCTTGGGCACCGGGGAGCTGTTTTTT.

The chain has TRBV6-6 and TRBJ1-1; perhaps TRBD1 as D (6 bases). CDR3 size: 14 residues. Trimming took off 7 bases at V and 0 bases at J, with 12 bases between the two ends. The germline gives CDR1 MNHNY, CDR2 SVGAGI (reference sequence). The CDR3 spells CASTGQLMNTEAFF. In DNA form, the CDR3 reads TGTGCCAGCACCGGACAGCTGATGAACACTGAAGCTTTCTTT.

The chain recombines TRBV29-1 with TRBJ1-1; 11 bases match TRBD1. CDR1 and CDR2 (germline): SQVTM, ANQGSEA. The CDR3 spans 14 residues. V trimming: 6 bases; J trimming: 5 bases; junction bases outside the gene matches: 8. DNA for the CDR3: TGCAGCGTCCAAGGGGGACAGGGGGAGACTGAAGCTTTCTTT. This encodes CSVQGGQGETEAFF.

As regards this clone: Different DNA sequences within this sample yield the same CDR3. The rearrangement joins TRBV19 to TRBJ1-2; 7 nucleotides match TRBD1. Germline V gives CDR1 LNHDA, CDR2 SQIVND (reference sequence). V trimming: 9 bases; J trimming: 2 bases; junction bases outside the gene matches: 3. The CDR3 consists of 12 residues. CDR3 bases: TGTGCCAGCCGGGACAGAAACTATGGCTACACCTTC. Protein: CASRDRNYGYTF.

V usage is TRBV28 and J usage is TRBJ1-2; 7 positions match TRBD1. Germline trimming cut 8 bases from V and 8 bases from J; bases unmatched to any gene: 17. From germline, CDR1 is MDHEN and CDR2 SYDVKM. The CDR3 runs 15 residues. The CDR3 nucleotides are TGTGCCAGCGGCTTGAAGACAGGGTTGGGCATCGGCTACACCTTC. Amino acids: CASGLKTGLGIGYTF.

This clone showed up just once. This chain connects TRBV20-1 to TRBJ2-3; D is ambiguous. This CDR3 has 10 residues. Trimming removed 8 bases from V and 3 bases from J, with 6 bases in between. Germline CDR1 is DFQATT and CDR2 is SNEGSKA (reference sequence). For the CDR3, the DNA is TGCAGTTCTCTAACAGATACGCAGTATTTT. It specifies CSSLTDTQYF.